This T cell receptor (beta chain) appears in the sequencing data of a study of shared clonotypes between healthy human individuals. About the research overall: Two women and a few men aged 18 to 49 served as donors. For every donor, three CD4 naive, three CD4 memory, two CD8 naive and one CD8 memory plates were used. Regarding the study as a whole: Rarefaction demonstrated incomplete sorted-subset sequencing despite large depth. Richness estimates generally favored naive over memory subsets.

Sequencing used immunoSEQ multiplex PCR; TCRdb keeps in-frame clones, though not all of them. The sample lists 1,400,000 or so clones, 98% occurring once. To note about this clone: Its antigen is still unknown.

Deletions cut 2 bases from V and 3 bases from J, with 11 bases between. CDR1 and CDR2 from the germline V gene are SGHDN and FVKESK. The CDR3 sequence is 14 residues long. Sequenced input: naive CD4+ T cells sorted from blood. Subset in this sample: CD45RA+ positively selected. This receptor was taken from a man younger than 45 in good health. The rearrangement links TRBV14 to TRBJ2-7; perhaps TRBD2 as D (5 bases). The CDR3 is CASSQLGEVYEQYF. The CDR3 coding sequence is TGTGCCAGCAGCCAACTGGGAGAGGTCTACGAGCAGTACTTC.